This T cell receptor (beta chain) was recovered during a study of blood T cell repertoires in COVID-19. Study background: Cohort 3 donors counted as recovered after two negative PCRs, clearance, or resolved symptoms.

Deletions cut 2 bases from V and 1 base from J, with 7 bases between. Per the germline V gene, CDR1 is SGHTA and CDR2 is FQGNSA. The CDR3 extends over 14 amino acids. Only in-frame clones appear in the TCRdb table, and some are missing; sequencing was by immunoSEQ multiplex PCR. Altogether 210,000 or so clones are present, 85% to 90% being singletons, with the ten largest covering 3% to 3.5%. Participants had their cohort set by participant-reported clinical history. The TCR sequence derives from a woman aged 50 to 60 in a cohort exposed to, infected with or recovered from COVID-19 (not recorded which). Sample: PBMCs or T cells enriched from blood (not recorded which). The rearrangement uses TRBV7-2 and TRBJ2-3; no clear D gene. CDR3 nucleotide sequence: TGTGCCAGCAGCTTAAGACAACGCACAGATACGCAGTATTTT. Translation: CASSLRQRTDTQYF.